This section outlines one T cell receptor (beta chain) sequence together with its context. This entry comes from a study of graft-versus-host responses after intestinal transplantation. About the research overall: Induction with anti-thymocyte globulin, then tacrolimus and steroids for around three years, was given to all recipients.

Sequencing was performed with immunoSEQ multiplex PCR; in TCRdb, only in-frame clones are kept and a portion is missing. The data contain 50,000 or so clones, 80% to 95% of them singletons. The germline CDR1 and CDR2 sequences are MDHEN and SYDVKM. Trimming left V 11 bases short and J 6 bases short, with 10 bases between. There are 11 residues in the CDR3. V usage is TRBV28 and J usage is TRBJ2-2; D not resolved. The clonotype comes from a human patient who received an intestinal transplant, so some T cells may come from the graft donor. Sequencing was performed on PBMCs, taken about 800 days after a first intestinal transplant, on the day of a second. The CDR3 sequence: CALDVAGELFF. CDR3 nucleotides: TGTGCCTTGGACGTAGCCGGGGAGCTGTTTTTT.